These 21 T cell receptor beta chains share one sample of origin, sequenced in a study of T cell repertoires in cytomegalovirus infection. Their antigen targets remain unknown. TCRdb analysed the reads with MiXCR anew, one entry per CDR3 protein. The sample consists of under 850,000 distinct CDR3 sequences, 33% of them appearing once. Here the sequenced sample was cultured PBMCs, taken from culture after CMV antigen stimulation. The origin of the receptors is a human donor in good health (CMV status not recorded). Some clones in this sample may be carry-over from other donors' samples.

The chain is built from TRBV20-1 and TRBJ1-6; the match to TRBD1 covers 10 bases. The CDR3 extends over 16 amino acids. Germline CDR1 is DFQATT and CDR2 is SNEGSKA (reference sequence). The J segment lost 9 bases and the V segment lost 0 bases, leaving 8 bases of the junction unmatched. This CDR3 reads CSARDDRGRSISPLHF. CDR3 DNA: TGCAGTGCTAGAGACGACAGGGGGCGAAGTATTTCACCCCTCCACTTT.

This clonotype was detected only a few times. The chain carries TRBV6-6 and TRBJ1-1, with D perhaps TRBD1 (5 bases). Germline loops: CDR1 MNHNY, CDR2 SVGAGI (reference sequence). The germline V and J ends were trimmed by 2 bases and 4 bases, with 11 bases remaining between them. CDR3 length equals 14 residues. The DNA of the CDR3 is TGTGCCAGCAGTTACGTGGGGGTGGCCACTGAAGCTTTCTTT. It is translated as CASSYVGVATEAFF.

The chain uses TRBV4-3 and TRBJ2-1; possible D gene TRBD2, 5 bases. The CDR3 consists of 17 residues. CDR1 is LGHNA, CDR2 YSLEER, per germline. Trimming stripped 0 bases from V and 5 bases from J, with 17 bases between. The CDR3 DNA reads as TGCGCCAGCAGCCAAGATGGAGGCACCGGCATCCACAATGAGCAGTTCTTC. Translated: CASSQDGGTGIHNEQFF.

This clonotype turned up a few times. The chain carries TRBV7-9 and TRBJ1-1; D is unresolved. This CDR3 is built from 10 residues. CDR1 SEHNR and CDR2 FQNEAQ come from the germline V gene (reference sequence). V was shortened by 5 bases and J by 11 bases, with 9 bases between the two germline ends. CDR3 amino acids: CASSLLRAFF. CDR3 in DNA: TGTGCCAGCAGCCTCCTGAGGGCTTTCTTT. The whole variable domain, remainder taken from reference TRBV7-9 and TRBJ1-1, is DTGVSQNPRHKITKRGQNVTFRCDPISEHNRLYWYRQTLGQGPEFLTYFQNEAQLEKSRLLSDRFSAERPKGSFSTLEIQRTEQGDSAMYLCASSLLRAFFGQGTRLTVV.

This clonotype has at least ten counts. The chain uses TRBV7-9 and TRBJ2-3, with D maybe TRBD2 (5 bases). Germline V gene sequence: CDR1 SEHNR, CDR2 FQNEAQ (reference sequence). V gave up 3 bases and J gave up 11 bases, with 12 bases separating them. CDR3 length: 12 residues. CDR3 nucleotides: TGTGCCAGCAGCTTTGGGAGAGATGGGCAGTATTTT. Its translation: CASSFGRDGQYF.

The chain carries TRBV6-6 and TRBJ1-6; D remains ambiguous. Germline V gene lookup returns CDR1 MNHNY and CDR2 SVGAGI (reference sequence). The CDR3 sequence is 11 residues long. The V gene lost 7 bases and the J gene lost 13 bases, with 11 bases spanning the gap. The DNA for the CDR3 is TGTGCCAGCACCTTTGGTGGGCCCCTCCACTTT. It codes for CASTFGGPLHF.

This clonotype was recorded once. The gene calls are TRBV7-6 and TRBJ2-1; tentatively, D is TRBD2 (6 bases). The CDR3 covers 20 residues. Germline-derived CDR1 and CDR2 are SGHVS and FNYEAQ. Trimming removed 4 bases at V and 0 bases at J, with 25 bases between. The CDR3: CASSSTRPINRTNSYNEQFF. The CDR3 DNA reads as TGTGCCAGCAGCTCCACTCGCCCAATCAATCGGACTAACTCCTACAATGAGCAGTTCTTC.

The J gene is TRBJ1-2, the V gene TRBV24-1; weak D call: TRBD1 (6 bases). The CDR3 length is 14 residues. The germline V gene encodes CDR1 KGHDR and CDR2 SFDVKD. The V and J ends lost 4 bases and 4 bases respectively, with 12 bases between them. Here the CDR3 reads CATSEAGHVYGYTF. CDR3 coding DNA: TGTGCCACCAGTGAAGCGGGACATGTCTATGGCTACACCTTC.

The chain has TRBV12-3 or TRBV12-4 and TRBJ1-4; 8 bases are shared with TRBD1. The CDR3 loop spans 14 amino acids. J was trimmed by 8 bases and V by 5 bases; bases with no gene match: 7. CDR3: CASSPNRGTEKLFF. As DNA, the CDR3 is TGTGCCAGCAGTCCTAACAGGGGGACCGAAAAACTGTTTTTT.

J is TRBJ2-1 and V is TRBV5-4; perhaps TRBD2 as D (6 bases). The CDR3 has 16 residues. The V end lost 4 bases, the J end lost 7 bases, and 21 bases lay between the germline ends. The germline V gene encodes CDR1 SGHNT and CDR2 YYREEE (reference sequence). CDR3 protein: CASSLTGGSAQNEQFF. The CDR3 DNA reads as TGTGCCAGCAGCCTCACCGGGGGATCCGCCCAAAATGAGCAGTTCTTC.

There are a few counts of this clonotype. The V call is TRBV6-1, the J call TRBJ1-4; D unclear. CDR1 is MNHNS, CDR2 SASEGT, per germline. V was shortened by 6 bases and J by 2 bases, with 10 bases between the two germline ends. CDR3 length: 14 amino acids. Here the CDR3 reads CASSPSRTNEKLFF. CDR3 bases: TGTGCCAGCAGCCCCTCTCGTACTAATGAAAAACTGTTTTTT.

As to this clonotype: Germline and junction disagree at one end, which may indicate a read error. The gene calls are TRBV19 and TRBJ1-5, with 10 bases fitting TRBD1. This CDR3 has 13 amino acids. Germline V CDR1 and CDR2: LNHDA, SQIVND (reference sequence). The CDR3 region has the DNA TGTGCCAGTAGCGGGACAGGGGTTCAGCCCCAGCGTTTT. This encodes CASSGTGVQPQRF.

Only a few counts were recorded for this clonotype. The V and J genes are TRBV19 and TRBJ2-7; D is possibly TRBD2 (5 bases). Germline V lookup: CDR1 LNHDA, CDR2 SQIVND (reference sequence). The CDR3 contains 15 residues. Trimming shortened V by 3 bases and J by 4 bases, and 16 bases separated the two germline ends. The CDR3 bases are TGTGCCAGTAGTATTGGAGGCCAAACCGTATACGAGCAGTACTTC. Its translation is CASSIGGQTVYEQYF.

The chain couples TRBV5-4 to TRBJ2-1; 8 positions agree with TRBD2. The trim removed 4 bases at V and 4 bases at J, leaving 7 bases unmatched. From germline, CDR1 is SGHNT and CDR2 YYREEE (reference sequence). The CDR3 is 15 amino acids. This CDR3 reads CASSQSGGLYNEQFF. The CDR3 DNA reads as TGTGCCAGCAGCCAAAGCGGGGGCCTATACAATGAGCAGTTCTTC.

V usage is TRBV6-2 or TRBV6-3 and J usage is TRBJ2-1; 9 bases agree with TRBD2. The V gene's germline CDR1 is MNHEY and CDR2 SVGEGT. This CDR3 spans 13 amino acids. V was pared by 5 bases and J by 15 bases, with 11 bases of the junction left unmatched. CDR3 in amino acids: CASSRPPAGGRFF. CDR3 bases: TGTGCCAGCAGTCGCCCCCCAGCGGGGGGCCGGTTCTTC.

This clonotype was seen more than once but under ten times. The chain couples TRBV12-3 or TRBV12-4 to TRBJ1-2; 8 bases are shared with TRBD1. The CDR3 is 13 amino acids. Trimming cost V 8 bases and J 4 bases; bases outside gene matches: 6. CDR3: CASQTGAGYGYTF. The CDR3 region has the DNA TGTGCCAGCCAGACAGGGGCGGGCTATGGCTACACCTTC.

This clonotype was counted between two and nine times. The chain links TRBV28 to TRBJ1-5, with no clear D. Germline CDR1 and CDR2: MDHEN and SYDVKM. The CDR3 extends over 14 amino acids. Trimming left V 1 base short and J 8 bases short, with 12 bases between. CDR3 nucleotide sequence: TGTGCCAGCAGTTTATCTTCCCAGATGGAGCCCCAGCATTTT. Its protein product is CASSLSSQMEPQHF.

V is TRBV6-6 and J is TRBJ1-2, with D possibly matching TRBD1 (6 bases). The CDR3 runs to 15 residues. With 0 bases removed from V and 0 bases from J, the gap between germline ends came to 8 bases. CDR1 is MNHNY, CDR2 SVGAGI, per germline (reference sequence). The CDR3, as DNA: TGTGCCAGCAGTTACTCAGGGGGATCTAACTATGGCTACACCTTC. Its protein is CASSYSGGSNYGYTF.

This chain links TRBV4-1 with TRBJ1-1; D unclear. This CDR3 is built from 14 residues. Germline V gene lookup returns CDR1 MGHRA and CDR2 YSYEKL. V gave up 8 bases and J gave up 3 bases, with 16 bases separating them. CDR3 in amino acids: CASALGVFDTEAFF. Written as DNA, the CDR3 is TGCGCCAGCGCCCTCGGGGTGTTTGACACTGAAGCTTTCTTT.

This clonotype was recorded at least ten times. This chain joins TRBV11-2 and TRBJ2-5, with unresolved D. This CDR3 contains 12 residues. Per the germline V gene, CDR1 is SGHAT and CDR2 is FQNNGV. The germline V and J ends were trimmed by 5 bases and 4 bases, with 8 bases remaining between them. As DNA, the CDR3 is TGTGCCAGCAGCCTTACGTTAGAGACCCAGTACTTC. Protein product: CASSLTLETQYF. Full variable domain (remainder filled in from reference TRBV11-2 and TRBJ2-5): EAGVAQSPRYKIIEKRQSVAFWCNPISGHATLYWYQQILGQGPKLLIQFQNNGVVDDSQLPKDRFSAERLKGVDSTLKIQPAKLEDSAVYLCASSLTLETQYFGPGTRLLVL.

This clonotype was counted only a few times. The chain is built from TRBV6-6 and TRBJ2-3; 7 nucleotides line up with TRBD1. The CDR3 length is 12 residues. J was trimmed by 8 bases and V by 5 bases; bases with no gene match: 4. Germline CDR1 is MNHNY and CDR2 is SVGAGI (reference sequence). The CDR3 nucleotides are TGTGCCAGCAGTCAACAGGGGATTACGCAGTATTTT. This encodes CASSQQGITQYF.